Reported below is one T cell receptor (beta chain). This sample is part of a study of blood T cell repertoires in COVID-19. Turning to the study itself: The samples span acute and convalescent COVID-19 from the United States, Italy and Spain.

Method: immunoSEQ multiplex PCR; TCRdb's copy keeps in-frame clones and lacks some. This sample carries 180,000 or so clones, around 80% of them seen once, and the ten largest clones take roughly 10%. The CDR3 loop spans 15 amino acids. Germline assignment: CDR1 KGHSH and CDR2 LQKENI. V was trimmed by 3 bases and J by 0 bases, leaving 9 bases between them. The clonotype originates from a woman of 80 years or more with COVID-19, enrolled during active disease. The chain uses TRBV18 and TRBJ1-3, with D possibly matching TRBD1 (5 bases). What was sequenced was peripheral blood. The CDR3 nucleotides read TGTGCCAGCTCACCGGGACTTGGCTCTGGAAACACCATATATTTT. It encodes CASSPGLGSGNTIYF. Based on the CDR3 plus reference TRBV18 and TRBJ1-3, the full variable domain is NAGVMQNPRHLVRRRGQEARLRCSPMKGHSHVYWYRQLPEEGLKFMVYLQKENIIDESGMPKERFSAEFPKEGPSILRIQQVVRGDSAAYFCASSPGLGSGNTIYFGEGSWLTVV.